This is a list of T cell receptor beta chains from one sample in a study of blood T cell repertoires in COVID-19. TCRdb's table, derived via immunoSEQ multiplex PCR, lists solely in-frame clones and lacks some. The table shows 260,000 or so clones, with 83% occurring only once. Sample: PBMCs or T cells enriched from blood (not recorded which). These TCRs come from a woman aged 40 to 50 who had been exposed to COVID-19. The conserved cysteine and the conserved F or W are not part of the CDR3 here. A row's size may be missing; if present it is once, few, many or a size class.

12,TRBJ2-7,NA,TRBV6-1,ASSPGTRTYEQY
12,TRBJ2-7,few,TRBV6-5,ASRSRRGPGEQY
13,TRBJ2-2,NA,TRBV18,ASLSTGWFTGELF
13,TRBJ1-2,NA,TRBV5-6,ASSPDRVRGYGYT
14,TRBJ1-1,NA,TRBV18,ASSPIGQRGNTEAF
9,TRBJ1-2,NA,TRBV29-1,SGGTANGYT
13,TRBJ2-7,NA,TRBV3-1/TRBV3-2,ASSPHRDRAAEQY
12,TRBJ2-7,once,TRBV28,ASSLVGGAYEQY
13,TRBJ2-3,NA,TRBV23-1,ASPLLAGSTDTQY
13,TRBJ2-2,NA,TRBV27,ASSLDNLNTGELF
16,TRBJ2-1,NA,TRBV5-6,ASSSHLSGARSYNEQF
14,TRBJ1-4,NA,TRBV25-1,ASSEGAWGRDEKLF
18,TRBJ1-1,NA,TRBV19,ASSIGVKGRSGGKNTEAF
11,TRBJ2-1,NA,TRBV11-1,ASSLNDRGEQF
13,TRBJ1-2,NA,TRBV28,ASTREAGGNYGYT
12,TRBJ1-1,NA,TRBV29-1,SAVDRVRGTEAF
12,TRBJ1-2,NA,TRBV4-1,ASSQGYAPGGGT
10,TRBJ1-5,NA,TRBV5-4,ASSLGQGAQH
14,TRBJ1-4,NA,TRBV5-4,ASSLYPGTDNEKLF
14,TRBJ1-5,NA,TRBV19,ASSSLFGVPDQPQH
13,TRBJ2-7,NA,TRBV18,ASSPRQGGNNEQY
17,TRBJ2-1,NA,TRBV7-9,ASSPRRGLAGNSYNEQF
13,TRBJ1-2,NA,TRBV18,ASSPNRESYYGYT
11,TRBJ2-7,NA,TRBV20-1,SASGTGEGEQY
15,TRBJ1-1,once,TRBV21-1,ASSKEGPRPPNTEAF
13,TRBJ1-2,NA,TRBV10-3,AIRTGEKDRYGYT
14,TRBJ1-2,NA,TRBV19,ASSTDSGQGALGYT